Sequencing of this T cell receptor beta chain was carried out in a study of regulatory T cells in long-lasting Graves disease. The time point here: newly diagnosed GD, antithyroid drugs for less than 3 months. After RNA was extracted from PBMCs, the TCR library was made from it. At least ten counts were recorded for this clonotype. For TCR beta, libraries came from iRepertoire HTBI primers and Arm-PCR of CDR3 regions. TCRdb fed the multiplex PCR reads into MiXCR, producing one record per CDR3 protein. This repertoire shows under 700,000 distinct CDR3 sequences, roughly 15% found once; its top ten account for around 25%. The CDR3 is 17 residues long. The V and J ends lost 1 base and 5 bases respectively, with 21 bases between them. Per germline, CDR1 LGHDT and CDR2 YNNKEL (reference sequence). The sample also formed part of further work on T cells in Graves' hyperthyroidism and ophthalmopathy. That paper adds: With the HTBI primer set, the TCR CDR3 went through a first round of RT-PCR. Among thyroid clonotypes expanded above 0.001, most also appeared in blood.

This clonotype was obtained from a woman aged 40 to 65 with Graves disease. The chain has TRBV3-1 and TRBJ2-7; TRBD2 is a possible D gene (5 bases). The source was peripheral blood mononuclear cells (PBMCs), collected at new diagnosis, from a patient treated with antithyroid drugs. The CDR3 bases are TGTGCCAGCAGCCAAGGGCGAGCGGTCCGGTTAGTCCACGAGCAGTACTTC. It codes for CASSQGRAVRLVHEQYF.